One and the same sample provided the 5 T cell receptor beta chains below, sequenced in a study of control samples from healthy donors and cancer patients (dated by TCRdb to about 2020). The protocol used for the library was the immunoSEQ multiplex PCR assay. The source is immuneACCESS, and TCRdb retained only in-frame sequences with V and J called. Part of the clones is not carried over; for the studies checked, unresolved V genes explain less than half of this, and the remainder is unexplained. This sample lists some 200,000 clones; around 93% were detected once. Of the sample, approximately 1.5% falls within the top ten clones. Material: blood. These TCRs come from a man aged 18 to 30 in good health.

This clone was picked up one time. V gene TRBV5-4 combines with J gene TRBJ1-2; 7 bases line up with TRBD1. Trimming took 6 bases from V and 4 from J; bases not matched to a gene: 6. This CDR3 contains 13 residues. Germline values: CDR1 SGHNT, CDR2 YYREEE (reference sequence). The CDR3 coding sequence is TGTGCCAGCAAGGGGGCGAGGTCCTATGGCTACACCTTC. Encoded protein: CASKGARSYGYTF.

This clone was picked up one time. V usage is TRBV4-1 and J usage is TRBJ1-2; D not resolved. V lost 1 base and J lost 3, with 12 bases in between. This CDR3 is built from 15 residues. Germline lookup yields CDR1 MGHRA and CDR2 YSYEKL. The CDR3 sequence is CASSQAPVRHYGYTF. CDR3 in DNA: TGCGCCAGCAGCCAAGCCCCCGTTCGGCACTATGGCTACACCTTC.

This chain joins TRBV12-3 or TRBV12-4 and TRBJ2-7; 7 bases align to TRBD1. The CDR3 length is 12 residues. V was pared by 6 bases and J by 2 bases, with 1 base of the junction left unmatched. The CDR3 loop is CASRQGPYEQYF. For the CDR3, the DNA is TGTGCCAGCAGACAGGGGCCCTACGAGCAGTACTTC.

The chain couples TRBV2 to TRBJ1-2; the match to TRBD1 covers 8 bases. The germline CDR1 and CDR2 sequences are SNHLY and FYNNEI. The CDR3 consists of 12 residues. V lost 6 bases and J lost 7; bases outside the gene matches: 4. The CDR3 bases are TGTGCCAGCAGCCTCGGACAGGGTGGCTACACCTTC. As protein: CASSLGQGGYTF. Complete variable domain (other parts from reference TRBV2 and TRBJ1-2): EPEVTQTPSHQVTQMGQEVILRCVPISNHLYFYWYRQILGQKVEFLVSFYNNEISEKSEIFDDQFSVERPDGSNFTLKIRSTKLEDSAMYFCASSLGQGGYTFGSGTRLTVV.

This sequence joins TRBV3-1 (or the pseudogene TRBV3-2) and TRBJ1-1, with unresolved D. Germline V gene data show CDR1 as LGHDT and CDR2 as YNNKEL (reference sequence). V was shortened by 0 bases and J by 8 bases, with 10 bases between the two germline ends. This CDR3 region has 13 residues. The CDR3 DNA reads as TGTGCCAGCAGCCAAGATGGAAGTTCGGAAGCTTTCTTT. This sequence encodes CASSQDGSSEAFF.